This T cell receptor (beta chain) was identified during a study of blood T cell repertoires in COVID-19. This CDR3 is built from 17 residues. Per the germline V gene, CDR1 is SGHDN and CDR2 is FVKESK. V lost 0 bases, J lost 2 bases, and 16 bases lay in between. Sequenced by immunoSEQ multiplex PCR; TCRdb stores in-frame clones only, minus some. The sample gives approximately 150,000 clones, 70% to 85% of which show up once; roughly a tenth is in the top ten. The sample comprised peripheral blood. The chain carries TRBV14 and TRBJ1-1; D ambiguous. The receptor comes from a man aged 60-69 years with active or convalescent COVID-19. CDR3 coding DNA: TGTGCCAGCAGCCAAGAGGTCTGGGCCTCCCCTAACACTGAAGCTTTCTTT. Residues: CASSQEVWASPNTEAFF.